Following are 5 T cell receptor beta chains from one sample sequenced in a study of post-analysis software for immune sequencing data. Presence of unique molecular identifiers characterized the TCR beta cDNA libraries. TCRdb re-analysed the PCR reads in MiXCR, keeping a single row per CDR3 protein. The sample gives roughly 670,000 distinct CDR3 sequences, approximately 59% of which show up once; about 10% is in the top ten. Antigens for these TCRs are unknown. The study, taken as a whole, reports: Four to six TRBV segments were more frequent in patients than controls; TRBV5-6, TRBV5-1 and TRBV20-1 belonged to this group.

The material sequenced was blood. These receptors all come from a girl aged 2 to 9 with multiple sclerosis.

This chain connects TRBV5-1 to TRBJ2-2; 8 bases are shared with TRBD2. Germline V gene sequence: CDR1 SGHRS, CDR2 YFSETQ. The CDR3 has 19 amino acids. V was pared by 4 bases and J by 3 bases, with 17 bases of the junction left unmatched. The CDR3, as DNA: TGCGCCAGCAGCCGTCCCGGAGCGGGAGAGCCCCGTTACACCGGGGAGCTGTTTTTT. This codes for CASSRPGAGEPRYTGELFF. The full variable domain, rest sourced from reference TRBV5-1 and TRBJ2-2, is KAGVTQTPRYLIKTRGQQVTLSCSPISGHRSVSWYQQTPGQGLQFLFEYFSETQRNKGNFPGRFSGRQFSNSRSEMNVSTLELGDSALYLCASSRPGAGEPRYTGELFFGEGSRLTVL.

V gene TRBV7-2 combines with J gene TRBJ1-2; a weak D match, TRBD1 (5 bases). Germline assignment: CDR1 SGHTA and CDR2 FQGNSA. V was cut by 5 bases and J by 10 bases, with 17 bases left in between. The CDR3 length is 13 residues. The CDR3 reads CASSQTPGLDYTF. CDR3 bases: TGTGCCAGCAGCCAGACCCCAGGGTTGGACTACACCTTC. The entire variable domain, with the rest obtained from reference TRBV7-2 and TRBJ1-2, is as follows: GAGVSQSPSNKVTEKGKDVELRCDPISGHTALYWYRQSLGQGLEFLIYFQGNSAPDKSGLPSDRFSAERTGGSVSTLTIQRTQQEDSAVYLCASSQTPGLDYTFGSGTRLTVV.

This CDR3 reads CASGQGYTDTQYF. DNA of the CDR3: TGTGCCAGCGGACAGGGCTACACAGATACGCAGTATTTT. The chain carries TRBV25-1 and TRBJ2-3, with 8 bases aligning to TRBD1. The CDR3 totals 13 residues. Per germline, CDR1 MGHDK and CDR2 SYGVNS. J was trimmed by 2 bases and V by 8 bases; bases with no gene match: 3.

This clonotype has only a few counts. The chain carries TRBV5-1 and TRBJ2-1; 9 nucleotides match TRBD1. The J segment lost 6 bases and the V segment lost 4 bases, leaving 2 bases of the junction unmatched. This CDR3 spans 13 amino acids. Germline V CDR1 and CDR2: SGHRS, YFSETQ. The CDR3 DNA reads TGCGCCAGCAGCGCACAGGGGGCCAATGAGCAGTTCTTC. This translates into CASSAQGANEQFF.

The V gene is TRBV12-3 or TRBV12-4, the J gene TRBJ2-5; 11 bases are shared with TRBD2. V lost 0 bases and J lost 5; bases outside the gene matches: 8. The CDR3 runs 17 residues. The CDR3 protein is CASSLAILAGGQETQYF. In nucleotides, the CDR3 is TGTGCCAGCAGTTTAGCGATCTTAGCGGGGGGGCAGGAGACCCAGTACTTC.